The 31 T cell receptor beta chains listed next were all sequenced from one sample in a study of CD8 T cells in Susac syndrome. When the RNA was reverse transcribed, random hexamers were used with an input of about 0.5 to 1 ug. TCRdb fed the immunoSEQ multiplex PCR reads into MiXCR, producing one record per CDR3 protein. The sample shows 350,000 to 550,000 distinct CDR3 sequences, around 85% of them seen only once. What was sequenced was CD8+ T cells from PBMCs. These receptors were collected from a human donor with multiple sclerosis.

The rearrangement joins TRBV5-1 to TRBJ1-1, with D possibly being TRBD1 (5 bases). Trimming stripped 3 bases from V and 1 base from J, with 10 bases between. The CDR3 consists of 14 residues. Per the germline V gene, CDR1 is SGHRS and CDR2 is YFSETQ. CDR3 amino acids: CASSSVGGNTEAFF. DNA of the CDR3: TGCGCCAGCAGCTCTGTGGGGGGGAACACTGAAGCTTTCTTT. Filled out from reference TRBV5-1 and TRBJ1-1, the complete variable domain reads KAGVTQTPRYLIKTRGQQVTLSCSPISGHRSVSWYQQTPGQGLQFLFEYFSETQRNKGNFPGRFSGRQFSNSRSEMNVSTLELGDSALYLCASSSVGGNTEAFFGQGTRLTVV.

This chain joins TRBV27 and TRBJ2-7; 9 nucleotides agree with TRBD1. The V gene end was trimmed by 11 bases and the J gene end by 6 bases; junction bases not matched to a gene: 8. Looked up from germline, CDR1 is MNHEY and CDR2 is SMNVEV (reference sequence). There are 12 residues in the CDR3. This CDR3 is CAGGTGPFEQYF. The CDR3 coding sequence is TGTGCCGGGGGGACAGGGCCTTTCGAGCAGTACTTC.

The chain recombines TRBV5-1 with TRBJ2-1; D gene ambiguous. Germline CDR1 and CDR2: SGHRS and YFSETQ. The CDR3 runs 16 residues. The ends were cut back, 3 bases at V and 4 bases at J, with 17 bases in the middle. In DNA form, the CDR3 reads TGCGCCAGCAGCTCTGAAGGCCTACAATTGTACAATGAGCAGTTCTTC. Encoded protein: CASSSEGLQLYNEQFF.

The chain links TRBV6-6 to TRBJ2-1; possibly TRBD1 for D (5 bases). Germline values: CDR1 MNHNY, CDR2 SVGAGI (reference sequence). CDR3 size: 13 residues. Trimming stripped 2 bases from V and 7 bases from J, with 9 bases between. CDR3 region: CASSYDRRNEQFF. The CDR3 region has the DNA TGTGCCAGCAGTTACGACAGAAGGAATGAGCAGTTCTTC.

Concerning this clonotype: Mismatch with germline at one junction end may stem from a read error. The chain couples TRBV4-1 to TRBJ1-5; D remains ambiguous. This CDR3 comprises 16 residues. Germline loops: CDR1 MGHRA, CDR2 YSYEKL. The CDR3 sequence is CAGSQTMKGDNQPQHF. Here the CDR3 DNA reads TGCGCCGGCAGCCAGACCATGAAGGGTGACAATCAGCCCCAGCATTTT.

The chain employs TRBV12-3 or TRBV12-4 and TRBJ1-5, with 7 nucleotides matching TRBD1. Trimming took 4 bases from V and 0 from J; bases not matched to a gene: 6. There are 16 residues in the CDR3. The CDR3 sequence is CASSSGTVNSNQPQHF. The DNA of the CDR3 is TGTGCCAGCAGTTCCGGGACAGTTAATAGCAATCAGCCCCAGCATTTT.

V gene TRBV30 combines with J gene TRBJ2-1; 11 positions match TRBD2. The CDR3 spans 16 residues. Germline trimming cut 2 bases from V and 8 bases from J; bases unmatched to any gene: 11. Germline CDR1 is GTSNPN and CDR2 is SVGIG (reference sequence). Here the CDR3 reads CAWSNGLAGGRDEQFF. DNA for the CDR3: TGTGCCTGGAGTAACGGGCTAGCGGGGGGTAGAGATGAGCAGTTCTTC.

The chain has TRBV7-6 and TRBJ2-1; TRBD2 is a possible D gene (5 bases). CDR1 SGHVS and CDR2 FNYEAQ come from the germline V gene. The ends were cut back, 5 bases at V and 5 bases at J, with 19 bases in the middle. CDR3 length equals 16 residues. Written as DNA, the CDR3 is TGTGCCAGCAGCCCGATGGACTCTCGGTCTAACAATGAGCAGTTCTTC. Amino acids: CASSPMDSRSNNEQFF.

DNA of the CDR3: TGTGCCAGCAGCTTAGGGGTCTTGTACCAAGAGACCCAGTACTTC. Translated, it gives CASSLGVLYQETQYF. The V and J genes are TRBV11-2 and TRBJ2-5; D not certain. The CDR3 totals 15 residues. V was clipped by 1 base and J by 0 bases, with 9 bases between them. Germline CDR1 reads SGHAT; CDR2 reads FQNNGV. Filled out from reference TRBV11-2 and TRBJ2-5, the complete variable domain reads EAGVAQSPRYKIIEKRQSVAFWCNPISGHATLYWYQQILGQGPKLLIQFQNNGVVDDSQLPKDRFSAERLKGVDSTLKIQPAKLEDSAVYLCASSLGVLYQETQYFGPGTRLLVL.

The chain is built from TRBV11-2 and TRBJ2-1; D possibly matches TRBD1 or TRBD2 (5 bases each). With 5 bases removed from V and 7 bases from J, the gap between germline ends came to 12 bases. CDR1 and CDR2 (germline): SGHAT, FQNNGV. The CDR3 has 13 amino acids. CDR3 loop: CASSLGWGNEQFF. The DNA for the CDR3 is TGTGCCAGCAGCCTAGGTTGGGGGAATGAGCAGTTCTTC.

The CDR3 nucleotides are TGTGCCTGGAGGCTAGCGGAAAACACCGGGGAGCTGTTTTTT. This translates into CAWRLAENTGELFF. The chain uses TRBV30 and TRBJ2-2, with 7 nucleotides matching TRBD2. CDR3 length: 14 residues. Trimming removed 3 bases from V and 2 bases from J; junction bases left unmatched: 3. The germline V gene encodes CDR1 GTSNPN and CDR2 SVGIG (reference sequence). The variable domain in full, completed from reference TRBV30 and TRBJ2-2, reads SQTIHQWPATLVQPVGSPLSLECTVEGTSNPNLYWYRQAAGRGLQLLFYSVGIGQISSEVPQNLSASRPQDRQFILSSKKLLLSDSGFYLCAWRLAENTGELFFGEGSRLTVL.

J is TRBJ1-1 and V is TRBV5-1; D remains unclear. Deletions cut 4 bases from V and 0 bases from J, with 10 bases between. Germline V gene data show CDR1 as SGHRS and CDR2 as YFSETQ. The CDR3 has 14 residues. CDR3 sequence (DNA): TGCGCCAGCAGCCCTCGTGAGATGAACACTGAAGCTTTCTTT. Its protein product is CASSPREMNTEAFF.

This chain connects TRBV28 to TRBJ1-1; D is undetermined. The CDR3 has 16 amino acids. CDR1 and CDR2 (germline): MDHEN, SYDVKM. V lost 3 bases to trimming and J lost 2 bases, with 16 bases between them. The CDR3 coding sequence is TGTGCCAGCAGTTTCTCCTTTGATGGCAAAAACACTGAAGCTTTCTTT. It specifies CASSFSFDGKNTEAFF.

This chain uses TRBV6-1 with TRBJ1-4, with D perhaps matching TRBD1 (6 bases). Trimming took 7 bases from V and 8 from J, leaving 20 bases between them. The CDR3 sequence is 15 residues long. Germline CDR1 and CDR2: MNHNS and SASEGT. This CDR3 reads CASIPLTGGGEKLFF. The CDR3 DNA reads TGTGCCAGCATTCCGTTGACAGGCGGCGGCGAAAAACTGTTTTTT.

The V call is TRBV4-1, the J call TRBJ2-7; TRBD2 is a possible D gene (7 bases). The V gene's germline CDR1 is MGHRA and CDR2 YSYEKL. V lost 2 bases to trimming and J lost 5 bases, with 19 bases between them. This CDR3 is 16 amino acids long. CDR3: CASSQIAGAGSNEQYF. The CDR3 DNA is TGCGCCAGCAGCCAAATCGCGGGGGCTGGGTCCAACGAGCAGTACTTC.

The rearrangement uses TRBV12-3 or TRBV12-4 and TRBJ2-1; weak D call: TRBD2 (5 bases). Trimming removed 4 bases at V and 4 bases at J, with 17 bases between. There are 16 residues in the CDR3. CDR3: CASSSTRSGVYNEQFF. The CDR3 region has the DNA TGTGCCAGCAGTTCCACTAGGAGCGGAGTGTACAATGAGCAGTTCTTC.

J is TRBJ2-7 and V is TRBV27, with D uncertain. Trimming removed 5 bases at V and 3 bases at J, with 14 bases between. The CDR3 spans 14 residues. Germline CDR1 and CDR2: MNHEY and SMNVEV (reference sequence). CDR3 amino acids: CASSPRRDVYEQYF. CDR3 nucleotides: TGTGCCAGCAGTCCCCGGAGAGACGTCTACGAGCAGTACTTC.

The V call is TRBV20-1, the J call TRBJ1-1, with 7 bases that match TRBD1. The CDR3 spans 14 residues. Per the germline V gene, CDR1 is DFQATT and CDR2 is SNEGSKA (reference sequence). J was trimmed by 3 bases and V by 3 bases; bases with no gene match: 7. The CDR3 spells CSASSTGRDTEAFF. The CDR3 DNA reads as TGCAGTGCTAGCTCGACAGGGAGAGACACTGAAGCTTTCTTT.

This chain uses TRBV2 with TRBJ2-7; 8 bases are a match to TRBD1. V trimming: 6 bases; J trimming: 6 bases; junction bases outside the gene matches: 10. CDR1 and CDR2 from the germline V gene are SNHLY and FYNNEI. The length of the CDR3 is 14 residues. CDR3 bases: TGTGCCAGCAGGATGCCGACAGGGGTCCGCGAGCAGTACTTC. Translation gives CASRMPTGVREQYF.

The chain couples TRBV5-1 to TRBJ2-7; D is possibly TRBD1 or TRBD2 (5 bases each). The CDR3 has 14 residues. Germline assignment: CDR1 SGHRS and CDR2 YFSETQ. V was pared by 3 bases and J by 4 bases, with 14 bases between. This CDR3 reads CASSSAGEGYEQYF. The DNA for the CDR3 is TGCGCCAGCAGCTCCGCAGGTGAGGGGTACGAGCAGTACTTC.

DNA for the CDR3: TGTGCCATCAGTGATCCAGACAGGGGAGCCTACGAGCAGTACTTC. It codes for CAISDPDRGAYEQYF. The genes are TRBV10-3 and TRBJ2-7, with 8 positions matching TRBD1. Germline V CDR1 and CDR2: ENHRY, SYGVKD. The J segment lost 2 bases and the V segment lost 3 bases, leaving 6 bases of the junction unmatched. This CDR3 region has 15 residues.

The CDR3 loop is CATRTGVSYEQYV. The CDR3 bases are TGTGCCACCCGGACAGGGGTATCCTACGAGCAGTACGTC. The chain joins TRBV10-3 to TRBJ2-7, with 9 bases aligning to TRBD1. V lost 10 bases and J lost 1; bases outside the gene matches: 5. The germline CDR1 and CDR2 sequences are ENHRY and SYGVKD. The CDR3 consists of 13 residues.

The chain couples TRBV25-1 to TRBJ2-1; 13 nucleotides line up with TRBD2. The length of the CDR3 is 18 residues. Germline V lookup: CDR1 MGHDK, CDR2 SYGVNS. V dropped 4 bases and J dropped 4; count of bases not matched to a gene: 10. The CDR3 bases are TGTGCCAGCAGTGGGACTATAAGGACTAGCGGGGGTTACAATGAGCAGTTCTTC. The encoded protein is CASSGTIRTSGGYNEQFF.

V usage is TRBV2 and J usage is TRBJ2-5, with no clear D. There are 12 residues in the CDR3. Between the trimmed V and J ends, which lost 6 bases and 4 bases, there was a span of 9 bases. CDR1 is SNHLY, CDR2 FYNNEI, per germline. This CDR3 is CASRFSGETQYF. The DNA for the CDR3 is TGTGCCAGCAGATTCTCAGGAGAGACCCAGTACTTC.

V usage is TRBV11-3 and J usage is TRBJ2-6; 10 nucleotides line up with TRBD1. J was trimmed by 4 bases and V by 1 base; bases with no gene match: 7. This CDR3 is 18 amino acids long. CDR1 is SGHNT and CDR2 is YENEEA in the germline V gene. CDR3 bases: TGTGCCAGCAGCTTAGGCCGGGACAGGGGTTCCGGGGCCAACGTCCTGACTTTC. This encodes CASSLGRDRGSGANVLTF.

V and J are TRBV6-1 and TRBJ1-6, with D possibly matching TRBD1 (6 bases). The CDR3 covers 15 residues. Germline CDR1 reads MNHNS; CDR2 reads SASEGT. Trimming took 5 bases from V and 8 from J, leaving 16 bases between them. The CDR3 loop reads CASSTPGTKDSPLHF. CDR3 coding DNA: TGTGCCAGCAGTACCCCCGGGACAAAGGATTCACCCCTCCACTTT.

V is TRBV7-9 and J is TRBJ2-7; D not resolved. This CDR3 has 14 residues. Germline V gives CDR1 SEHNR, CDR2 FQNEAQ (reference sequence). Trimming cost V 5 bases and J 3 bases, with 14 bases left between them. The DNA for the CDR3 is TGTGCCAGCAGCCATGGATCGGGCCTCTACGAGCAGTACTTC. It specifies CASSHGSGLYEQYF.

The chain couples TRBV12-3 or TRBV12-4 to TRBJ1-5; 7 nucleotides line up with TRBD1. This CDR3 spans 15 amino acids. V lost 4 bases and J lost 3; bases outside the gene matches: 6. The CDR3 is CASSSKDRDNQPQHF. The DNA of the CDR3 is TGTGCCAGCAGTTCGAAAGACAGGGACAATCAGCCCCAGCATTTT.

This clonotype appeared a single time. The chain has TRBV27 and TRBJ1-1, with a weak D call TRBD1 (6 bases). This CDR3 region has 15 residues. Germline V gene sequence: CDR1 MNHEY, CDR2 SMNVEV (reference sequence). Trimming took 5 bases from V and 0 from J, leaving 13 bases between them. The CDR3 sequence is CASSRIGGMNTEAFF. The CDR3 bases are TGTGCCAGCAGTAGGATAGGGGGAATGAACACTGAAGCTTTCTTT.

The CDR3 DNA follows: TGTGCTAGTGGTTTGGTACTTGGGCGGGAGGTCTCCTACGAGCAGTACTTC. This gives the protein CASGLVLGREVSYEQYF. The genes are TRBV12-5 and TRBJ2-7; TRBD2 matches 8 bases. There are 17 residues in the CDR3. V dropped 0 bases and J dropped 0; count of bases not matched to a gene: 7. CDR1 LGHNT and CDR2 FRNRAP come from the germline V gene.

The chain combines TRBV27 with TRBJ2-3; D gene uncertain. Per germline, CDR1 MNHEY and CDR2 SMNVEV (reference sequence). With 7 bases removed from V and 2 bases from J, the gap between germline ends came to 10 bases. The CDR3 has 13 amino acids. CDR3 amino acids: CASNRTFTDTQYF. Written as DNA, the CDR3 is TGTGCCAGCAATAGGACCTTCACAGATACGCAGTATTTT.